The 30 T cell receptor beta chains reported below all come from one sample, sequenced in a study of T cell responses to AZD1222 COVID-19 vaccine. TCRdb's table, derived via immunoSEQ multiplex PCR, lists solely in-frame clones and lacks some. The table includes 150,000 to 200,000 clones, under 95% detected once. The input for sequencing was peripheral blood, taken 28 days after the second AZD1222 dose. The receptors originated from an adult who received the AZD1222 COVID-19 vaccine.

This clone came up a few times. The chain recombines TRBV5-4 with TRBJ1-2; 7 bases are a match to TRBD1. This CDR3 is built from 13 residues. Germline CDR1 and CDR2: SGHNT and YYREEE (reference sequence). Losses at the gene ends were 4 bases for V and 4 bases for J; bases not matched to a gene: 4. The DNA of the CDR3 is TGTGCCAGCAGCCCGGACAGGTTCTATGGCTACACCTTC. Protein: CASSPDRFYGYTF.

The chain couples TRBV9 to TRBJ2-3; 10 bases are shared with TRBD2. The CDR3 is 17 residues long. Germline CDR1 is SGDLS and CDR2 is YYNGEE. V lost 0 bases to trimming and J lost 4 bases; unmatched junction nucleotides: 8. The CDR3 loop reads CASSVARRSGGADTQYF. In DNA, the CDR3 is TGTGCCAGCAGCGTAGCTCGGAGAAGCGGGGGGGCAGATACGCAGTATTTT.

The chain carries TRBV7-9 and TRBJ1-2, with D uncertain. Germline-derived CDR1 and CDR2 are SEHNR and FQNEAQ (reference sequence). V was pared by 1 base and J by 7 bases, with 13 bases between. This CDR3 is 14 amino acids long. The CDR3 spells CASSLGSRGGGYTF. Written as DNA, the CDR3 is TGTGCCAGCAGCTTAGGGTCCCGAGGTGGTGGCTACACCTTC.

This chain joins TRBV5-1 and TRBJ1-2; D is unclear. Trimming pared 0 bases from V and 4 bases from J, leaving 10 bases between. CDR3 length equals 14 residues. The germline V gene has CDR1 SGHRS and CDR2 YFSETQ. The chain's CDR3 is CASSLGQATYGYTF. Written as DNA, the CDR3 is TGCGCCAGCAGCTTGGGGCAGGCGACCTATGGCTACACCTTC.

The chain recombines TRBV13 with TRBJ2-1; D not certain. Germline V lookup: CDR1 PRHDT, CDR2 FYEKMQ (reference sequence). V lost 3 bases to trimming and J lost 5 bases, with 8 bases between them. The CDR3 length is 13 residues. In DNA form, the CDR3 reads TGTGCCAGCAGCTTGGATAGGCACAATGAGCAGTTCTTC. Its translation is CASSLDRHNEQFF.

CDR3 protein: CASSQGEGNTIYF. CDR3 nucleotide sequence: TGCGCCAGCAGCCAAGGAGAGGGAAACACCATATATTTT. The V gene is TRBV4-1, the J gene TRBJ1-3; D not certain. Germline loops: CDR1 MGHRA, CDR2 YSYEKL. The CDR3 is 13 amino acids. Trimming stripped 1 base from V and 4 bases from J, with 5 bases between.

This CDR3 reads CASSPVSGSNYGYTF. DNA of the CDR3: TGTGCCAGCTCACCAGTATCGGGGTCTAACTATGGCTACACCTTC. The rearrangement uses TRBV18 and TRBJ1-2; D not resolved. CDR1 and CDR2 from the germline V gene are KGHSH and LQKENI. The CDR3 spans 15 residues. Deletions cut 2 bases from V and 0 bases from J, with 10 bases between.

The chain carries TRBV20-1 and TRBJ2-7; no definite D call. The CDR3 runs 11 residues. Germline V gene sequence: CDR1 DFQATT, CDR2 SNEGSKA (reference sequence). The CDR3 sequence: CSLGMPYEQYF. The DNA of the CDR3 is TGCAGCCTGGGGATGCCCTACGAGCAGTACTTC.

This CDR3 reads CASSLAGPAEAFF. CDR3 nucleotides: TGCGCCAGCAGCTTGGCCGGGCCTGCTGAAGCTTTCTTT. The chain employs TRBV5-1 and TRBJ1-1; D unclear. The CDR3 is 13 amino acids. Trimming left V 0 bases short and J 6 bases short, with 9 bases between. Germline CDR1 is SGHRS and CDR2 is YFSETQ.

V usage is TRBV6-1 and J usage is TRBJ1-5; no clear D. Germline values: CDR1 MNHNS, CDR2 SASEGT. The V end was cut by 1 base, the J end by 7 bases, with 8 bases between. CDR3 length: 13 residues. The CDR3 DNA follows: TGTGCCAGCAGTGAAGTAGGAGTGCAGCCCCAGCATTTT. Residues: CASSEVGVQPQHF.

V and J are TRBV6-6 and TRBJ1-5, with a possible D match to TRBD1 (5 bases). Trimming removed 2 bases at V and 7 bases at J, with 12 bases between. Germline CDR1 MNHNY, CDR2 SVGAGI (reference sequence). The CDR3 runs 14 residues. The CDR3 spells CASSYPGTGQPQHF. The CDR3 DNA reads as TGTGCCAGCAGTTACCCCGGGACGGGCCAGCCCCAGCATTTT.

The V and J genes are TRBV6-5 and TRBJ1-2; the match to TRBD1 covers 9 bases. Germline CDR1 and CDR2: MNHEY and SVGAGI. This CDR3 comprises 15 residues. V lost 6 bases to trimming and J lost 8 bases; unmatched junction nucleotides: 13. The CDR3 sequence is CASRFQLQGARGYTF. In DNA form, the CDR3 reads TGTGCCAGCAGATTTCAACTACAGGGGGCGAGGGGCTACACCTTC.

CDR3 sequence reads: CAISERTGDNSPLHF. The DNA for the CDR3 is TGTGCCATCAGTGAGAGGACAGGGGACAATTCACCCCTCCACTTT. The chain links TRBV10-3 to TRBJ1-6; 9 bases align to TRBD1. Trimming cost V 2 bases and J 7 bases; bases outside gene matches: 3. There are 15 residues in the CDR3. Germline values: CDR1 ENHRY, CDR2 SYGVKD.

The V and J genes are TRBV5-8 and TRBJ2-3; possible D gene TRBD2, 6 bases. The V gene lost 10 bases and the J gene lost 2 bases, with 20 bases spanning the gap. CDR1 is SGHTS, CDR2 YDEGEE, per germline. This CDR3 is built from 15 residues. The CDR3 sequence is CARQDGGFITDTQYF. The DNA for the CDR3 is TGTGCCCGCCAAGATGGGGGGTTTATCACAGATACGCAGTATTTT.

The CDR3 bases are TGTGCCAGCAGCCTAGACGCGAGGGAGCAGTTCTTC. Residues: CASSLDAREQFF. This rearrangement joins TRBV13 to TRBJ2-1, with D hard to call. The germline V gene has CDR1 PRHDT and CDR2 FYEKMQ (reference sequence). V was trimmed by 5 bases and J by 10 bases, leaving 12 bases between them. This CDR3 is built from 12 residues.

This chain uses TRBV7-6 with TRBJ1-5; no definite D call. V lost 4 bases to trimming and J lost 0 bases, with 19 bases between them. This CDR3 is 18 amino acids long. Per germline, CDR1 SGHVS and CDR2 FNYEAQ. CDR3 bases: TGTGCCAGCAGCTCAAATCCTACCGGGCCCTATAGCAATCAGCCCCAGCATTTT. Its translation: CASSSNPTGPYSNQPQHF.

The genes are TRBV7-9 and TRBJ1-6; D gene unclear. The CDR3 runs 15 residues. Germline CDR1 is SEHNR and CDR2 is FQNEAQ (reference sequence). Between the trimmed V and J ends, which lost 2 bases and 0 bases, there was a span of 5 bases. The CDR3 spells CASSLTSSYNSPLHF. The CDR3 DNA reads TGTGCCAGCAGCTTAACCAGCTCCTATAATTCACCCCTCCACTTT.

The J gene is TRBJ1-1, the V gene TRBV27, with a weak D call TRBD1 (5 bases). Trimming cost V 6 bases and J 8 bases, with 19 bases left between them. Germline CDR1 and CDR2: MNHEY and SMNVEV (reference sequence). The CDR3 contains 14 residues. CDR3 in amino acids: CASRRSGPRSEAFF. Written as DNA, the CDR3 is TGTGCCAGCAGGCGATCGGGGCCGCGATCAGAAGCTTTCTTT.

V is TRBV7-9 and J is TRBJ1-5; D is unresolved. CDR1 is SEHNR, CDR2 FQNEAQ, per germline (reference sequence). The V and J ends lost 7 bases and 2 bases respectively, with 9 bases between them. The CDR3 extends over 13 amino acids. The CDR3 spells CASTFDGNQPQHF. In nucleotides, the CDR3 is TGTGCCAGCACCTTCGACGGCAATCAGCCCCAGCATTTT.

The chain carries TRBV5-1 and TRBJ1-4; 9 nucleotides agree with TRBD1. Germline loops: CDR1 SGHRS, CDR2 YFSETQ. J was trimmed by 7 bases and V by 0 bases; bases with no gene match: 1. This CDR3 has 14 amino acids. As DNA, the CDR3 is TGCGCCAGCAGCTTGGACAGGGGGCGTGAAAAACTGTTTTTT. Amino acid sequence: CASSLDRGREKLFF. The full variable domain, rest sourced from reference TRBV5-1 and TRBJ1-4, is KAGVTQTPRYLIKTRGQQVTLSCSPISGHRSVSWYQQTPGQGLQFLFEYFSETQRNKGNFPGRFSGRQFSNSRSEMNVSTLELGDSALYLCASSLDRGREKLFFGSGTQLSVL.

The chain joins TRBV6-5 to TRBJ1-1, with D uncertain. The germline V gene encodes CDR1 MNHEY and CDR2 SVGAGI. Trimming shortened V by 7 bases and J by 3 bases, and 12 bases separated the two germline ends. The CDR3 is made up of 13 amino acids. This CDR3 is CASISVSYTEAFF. DNA for the CDR3: TGTGCCAGCATCTCAGTCAGCTACACTGAAGCTTTCTTT.

This chain uses TRBV12-3 or TRBV12-4 with TRBJ1-2; TRBD1 aligns across 9 bases. V was pared by 6 bases and J by 4 bases, with 3 bases of the junction left unmatched. This CDR3 has 13 residues. The CDR3 DNA reads TGTGCCAGCAGGACAGGGGGTCTCTATGGCTACACCTTC. It yields the protein CASRTGGLYGYTF.

The J gene is TRBJ1-1, the V gene TRBV25-1, with 7 bases identical to TRBD1. CDR1 is MGHDK and CDR2 is SYGVNS in the germline V gene. V was pared by 6 bases and J by 3 bases, with 7 bases of the junction left unmatched. This CDR3 is 14 amino acids long. The CDR3 protein is CASSSDRRDTEAFF. The CDR3 DNA is TGTGCCAGCAGCTCGGACAGGAGGGACACTGAAGCTTTCTTT.

The chain couples TRBV3-1 (or the pseudogene TRBV3-2) to TRBJ1-1, with 7 bases lining up with TRBD1. The CDR3 contains 15 residues. With V trimmed by 1 base and J by 1 base, 3 bases remained unmatched. From germline, CDR1 is LGHDT and CDR2 YNNKEL (reference sequence). The CDR3 bases are TGTGCCAGCAGCCAAGCAGGGACAGCGAACACTGAAGCTTTCTTT. This gives the protein CASSQAGTANTEAFF.

CDR3 nucleotide sequence: TGTGCCAGCAGCCTTGGGCCCGGGAACACTGAAGCTTTCTTT. Translation: CASSLGPGNTEAFF. This rearrangement joins TRBV11-1 to TRBJ1-1, with D uncertain. The germline V and J ends were trimmed by 5 bases and 1 base, with 11 bases remaining between them. CDR3 length equals 14 residues. Looked up from germline, CDR1 is SGHAT and CDR2 is FQDESV (reference sequence).

The gene calls are TRBV14 and TRBJ2-1; 8 bases match TRBD1. Germline values: CDR1 SGHDN, CDR2 FVKESK. The CDR3 runs 16 residues. J was trimmed by 7 bases and V by 0 bases; bases with no gene match: 8. The CDR3 nucleotides are TGTGCCAGCAGCCAAGATTGGACAGGGTGGAGGAATGAGCAGTTCTTC. Protein: CASSQDWTGWRNEQFF.

In the case of this clone: This specimen includes other DNA sequences encoding the same CDR3. V and J are TRBV12-3 or TRBV12-4 and TRBJ1-2, with D unresolved. V was clipped by 6 bases and J by 1 base, with 9 bases between them. CDR3 length: 13 residues. This chain's CDR3 is CASSPQLNYGYTF. The CDR3 DNA sequence: TGTGCCAGCAGCCCTCAACTTAACTATGGCTACACCTTC.

The rearrangement uses TRBV6-5 and TRBJ1-2, with a weak D call TRBD1 (6 bases). Germline CDR1 is MNHEY and CDR2 is SVGAGI. The V and J ends lost 5 bases and 4 bases respectively, with 14 bases between them. The CDR3 has 14 residues. This CDR3 is CASSLQGPLYGYTF. CDR3 in DNA: TGTGCCAGCAGTCTACAGGGACCGCTCTATGGCTACACCTTC.

The V call is TRBV19, the J call TRBJ1-5; D perhaps matches TRBD1 (5 bases). Trimming took 5 bases from V and 0 from J, leaving 14 bases between them. The CDR3 has 16 amino acids. Germline CDR1 reads LNHDA; CDR2 reads SQIVND (reference sequence). This CDR3 reads CASSGKDSFSNQPQHF. CDR3 sequence (DNA): TGTGCCAGTAGTGGAAAAGACAGCTTTAGCAATCAGCCCCAGCATTTT.

The genes are TRBV7-9 and TRBJ1-1, with D hard to call. The V end was cut by 1 base, the J end by 4 bases, with 10 bases between. The germline CDR1 and CDR2 sequences are SEHNR and FQNEAQ (reference sequence). This CDR3 is built from 14 residues. The CDR3: CASSLGLTGTEAFF. The CDR3 DNA reads TGTGCCAGCAGCTTAGGGTTGACGGGCACTGAAGCTTTCTTT.